The entry below describes one TCR beta chain. As yet, its antigen is unknown. The data were produced by immunoSEQ multiplex PCR, yet TCRdb's version contains in-frame clones alone and is incomplete. The data show about 110,000 clones, around nine tenths seen once. These data belong to a study of T cell responses to AZD1222 COVID-19 vaccine. Study-wide points: Repertoires were sampled only after the peak T cell response. Most donors were white British, females outnumbered males, and clonal diversity was possibly underestimated.

CDR3 length equals 15 residues. Germline CDR1 is MNHEY and CDR2 is SMNVEV (reference sequence). V was clipped by 0 bases and J by 8 bases, with 13 bases between them. The sequencing here drew on peripheral blood, taken on day 0 of AZD1222 vaccination. This chain uses TRBV27 with TRBJ1-4, with D uncertain. The receptor was isolated from an adult in good health. CDR3 residues: CASSLSFHSAEKLFF. The CDR3 DNA reads TGTGCCAGCAGTTTATCGTTCCATAGCGCGGAAAAACTGTTTTTT.